This T cell receptor beta chain comes out of a study of blood T cell repertoires in COVID-19. The junction had 6 bases not matched to a gene; V was cut back by 0 bases and J by 2 bases. CDR1 and CDR2 (germline): MGHRA, YSYEKL. The CDR3 is made up of 16 amino acids. In the study's own analysis: Estimation of nucleated cell counts relied on the amplification of reference gene primers. Some clones are missing from TCRdb's copy, which holds only in-frame ones; the method was immunoSEQ multiplex PCR. V, J and clone size reflect that table, while D and trimming were determined from the DNA. Altogether some 120,000 clones are present, approximately 90% being singletons, with the ten largest covering 2.1%.

The chain joins TRBV4-1 to TRBJ2-7; 8 nucleotides line up with TRBD2. This TCR derives from a man in his forties or fifties with COVID-19, enrolled during active disease. The specimen was peripheral blood. Here the CDR3 reads CASSQDPRGGPYEQYF. For the CDR3, the DNA is TGCGCCAGCAGCCAAGACCCACGGGGGGGGCCCTACGAGCAGTACTTC.